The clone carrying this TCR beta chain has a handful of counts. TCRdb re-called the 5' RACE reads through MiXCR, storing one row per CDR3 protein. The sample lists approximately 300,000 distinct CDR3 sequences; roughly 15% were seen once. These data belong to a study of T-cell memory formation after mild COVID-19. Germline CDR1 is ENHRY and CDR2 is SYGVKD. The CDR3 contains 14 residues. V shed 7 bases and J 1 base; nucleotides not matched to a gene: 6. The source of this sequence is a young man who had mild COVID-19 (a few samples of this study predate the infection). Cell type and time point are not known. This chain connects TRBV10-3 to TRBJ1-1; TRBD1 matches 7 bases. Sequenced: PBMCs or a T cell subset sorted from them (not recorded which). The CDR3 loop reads CAITGGQSNTEAFF. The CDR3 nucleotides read TGTGCCATCACCGGGGGACAGTCGAACACTGAAGCTTTCTTT.